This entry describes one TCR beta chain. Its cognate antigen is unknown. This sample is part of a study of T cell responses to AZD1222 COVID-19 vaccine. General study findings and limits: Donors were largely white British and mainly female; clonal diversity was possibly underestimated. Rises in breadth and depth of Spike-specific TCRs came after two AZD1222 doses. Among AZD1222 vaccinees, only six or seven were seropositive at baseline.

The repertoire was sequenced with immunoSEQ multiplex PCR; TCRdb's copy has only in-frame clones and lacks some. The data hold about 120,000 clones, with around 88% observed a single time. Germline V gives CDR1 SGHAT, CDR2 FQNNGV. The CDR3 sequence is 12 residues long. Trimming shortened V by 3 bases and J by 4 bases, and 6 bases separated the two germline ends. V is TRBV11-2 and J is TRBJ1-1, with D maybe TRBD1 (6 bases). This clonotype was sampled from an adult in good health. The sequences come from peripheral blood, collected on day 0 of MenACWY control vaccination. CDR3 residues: CASSFRGTEAFF. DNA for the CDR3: TGTGCCAGCAGCTTCAGGGGCACTGAAGCTTTCTTT.